The entry below gives a single T cell receptor (beta chain) sequence along with its context. Its antigen is not yet known. It has no much larger one-base neighbor in the sample; base qualities were not kept. Genomic DNA was isolated from the sorted cells so that the TCRbeta CDR3 region could be sequenced. The immunoSEQ Assay was used for sequencing of TCRbeta CDR3 regions. TCRdb stores this immuneACCESS table with in-frame sequences only. Part of the clones is absent; in the studies checked, under half of the shortfall reflects unresolved V genes, and no reason is known for the rest. Present in this sample are approximately 60,000 clones, around 80% of which were seen just once. Just under 5% of the sample is in the top ten clones. The source of the sample is a study of OX40 agonist ivuxolimab in advanced cancers. Turning to the overall study: Ivuxolimab was an agonistic, fully human IgG2 monoclonal antibody directed against OX40 (CD134), a costimulatory receptor. Patients were allowed to have had prior anti-PD-1, anti-PD-L1 or anti-CTLA-4 therapy, and 30% to 40% of the dose-escalation patients had previously received checkpoint inhibitors. Three dose-escalation patients achieved partial responses, one with hepatocellular carcinoma and two with cutaneous melanoma. In the dose-escalation cohort, more than 80% of patients were male, and the mean age was 60 years with a range of roughly 23 to 79. The paper reports the monotherapy dose-escalation portion (N of about 47 patients) of the phase I ivuxolimab trial. Peripheral TCRbeta sequencing aimed to test whether ivuxolimab altered TCR sequence diversity and caused clonal T-cell expansion. Intravenous ivuxolimab was administered to patients every 2 weeks at six dose levels: 0.01, 0.1, 0.3, 1.5, 3 and 10 mg/kg. Among the roughly 50 dose-escalation patients, around 19 had hepatocellular carcinoma, 15 or so melanoma, 9 renal cell carcinoma and 9 head and neck cancer. The investigation overall reported the following: After ivuxolimab, CD8+ T cells had more expanded clones than CD4+ T cells on average. The antigen specificity of the peripheral T cells that underwent clonal expansion was not determined. In the 0.1-3.0 mg/kg groups, partial responders were among the patients with the lowest normalized peripheral clonal expansion, particularly in CD8+ T cells. Low levels of normalized T-cell clonal expansion were also shown by some nonresponding patients. At doses from 0.1 to 3.0 mg/kg, clonal expansion was seen in both CD4+ and CD8+ blood T cells between baseline and week 6.

The cysteine opens and the phenylalanine closes a CDR3 of 16 amino acids. The retained sequence is limited to the CDR3, 48 bases, with the frame set at the first base. From a lookup of the germline V gene, CDR1 and CDR2 are ENHRY and SYGVKD. Trimming removed 2 bases from V and 0 bases from J, leaving 12 bases between the germline ends. The trial excluded patients who had a history of autoimmune disease or who were on systemic immunosuppression. Peripheral blood for TCR sequencing was drawn from every dose cohort at baseline, at cycle 4 day 1 and at cycle 7 day 1. Samples were obtained from an open-label, multicenter, first-in-human phase I dose-escalation trial of ivuxolimab. Adults with locally advanced or metastatic melanoma, renal cell, hepatocellular, or head and neck squamous cell carcinoma were enrolled in the trial. Before TCR sequencing, CD4+ T cells and CD8+ T cells from peripheral blood were sorted into separate populations.

This TCR was sampled from an adult with an advanced solid tumor such as melanoma, head and neck, liver or kidney cancer. The chain is made from TRBV10-3 and TRBJ2-3, with no reliable assignment of the D segment. Sequenced material: CD4+ or CD8+ T cells sorted from blood, taken in a trial of the OX40 agonist ivuxolimab. At the DNA level, the sequence is TGTGCCATCAGTGAGGTAACCGCCACTAGCACAGATACGCAGTATTTT. Its product reads: CAISEVTATSTDTQYF.